This TCR beta chain was identified during a study of blood T cell repertoires in COVID-19. Study information: Collection of acute and convalescent COVID-19 samples took place in the United States, Italy and Spain. T cells, B-cell-depleted T cells, or PBMCs provided the cDNA or gDNA that served as material.

Original processing methods: Estimation of nucleated cell counts relied on the amplification of reference gene primers. Assay used: immunoSEQ multiplex PCR; TCRdb lists only in-frame clones, some missing. Clone size and V and J calls were adopted from that table, with D and trimming inferred from the DNA. The table shows 190,000 or so clones, with around 80% occurring only once. J was trimmed by 7 bases and V by 0 bases; bases with no gene match: 8. CDR3 length equals 18 residues. Germline V gene sequence: CDR1 SGHRS, CDR2 YFSETQ. Material for sequencing was peripheral blood. This TCR came from a human donor with acute or convalescent COVID-19. The donor label of this sample is uncertain. The chain carries TRBV5-1 and TRBJ2-1; 15 bases match TRBD2. The CDR3 here is CASSLGGTSGRFGNEQFF. CDR3 sequence (DNA): TGCGCCAGCAGCTTGGGGGGGACTAGCGGGAGGTTCGGGAATGAGCAGTTCTTC.